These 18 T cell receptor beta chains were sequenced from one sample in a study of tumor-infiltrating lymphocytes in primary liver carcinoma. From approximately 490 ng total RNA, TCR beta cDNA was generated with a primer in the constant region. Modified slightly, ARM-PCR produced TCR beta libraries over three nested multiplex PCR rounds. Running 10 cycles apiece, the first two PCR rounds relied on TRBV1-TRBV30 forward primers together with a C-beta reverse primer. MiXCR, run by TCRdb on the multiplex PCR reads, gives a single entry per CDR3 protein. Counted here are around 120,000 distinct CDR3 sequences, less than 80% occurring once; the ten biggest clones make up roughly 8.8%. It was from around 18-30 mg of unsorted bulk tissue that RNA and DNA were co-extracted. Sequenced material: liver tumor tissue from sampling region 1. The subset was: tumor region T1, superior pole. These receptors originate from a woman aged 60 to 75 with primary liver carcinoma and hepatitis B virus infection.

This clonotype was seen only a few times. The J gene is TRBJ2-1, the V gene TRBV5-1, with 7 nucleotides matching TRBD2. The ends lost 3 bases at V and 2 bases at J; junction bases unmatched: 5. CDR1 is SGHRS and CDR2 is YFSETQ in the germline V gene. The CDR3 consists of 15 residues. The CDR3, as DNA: TGCGCCAGCAGCTCGGGACTACCAACCTACAATGAGCAGTTCTTC. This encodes CASSSGLPTYNEQFF.

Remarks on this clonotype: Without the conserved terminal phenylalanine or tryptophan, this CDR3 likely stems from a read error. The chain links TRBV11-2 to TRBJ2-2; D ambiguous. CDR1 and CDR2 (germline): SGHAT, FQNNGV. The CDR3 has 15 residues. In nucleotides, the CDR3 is TGCGCCAGAAGCCCTCCGCAAGGACCGACCGGGGAGCTGTTTTCT. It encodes CARSPPQGPTGELFS.

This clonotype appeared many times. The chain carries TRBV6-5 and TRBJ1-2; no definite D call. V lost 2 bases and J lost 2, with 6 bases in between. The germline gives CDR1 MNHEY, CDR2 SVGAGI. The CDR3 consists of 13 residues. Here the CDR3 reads CASSYGVNYGYTF. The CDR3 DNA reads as TGTGCCAGCAGTTACGGGGTCAACTATGGCTACACCTTC.

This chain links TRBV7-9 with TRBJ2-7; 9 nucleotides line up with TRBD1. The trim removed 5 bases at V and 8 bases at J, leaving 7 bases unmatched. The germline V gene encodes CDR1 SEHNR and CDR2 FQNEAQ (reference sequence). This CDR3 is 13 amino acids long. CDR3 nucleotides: TGTGCCAGCAGCCGCCCCGGGACAGGGAAGCAGTACTTC. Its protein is CASSRPGTGKQYF.

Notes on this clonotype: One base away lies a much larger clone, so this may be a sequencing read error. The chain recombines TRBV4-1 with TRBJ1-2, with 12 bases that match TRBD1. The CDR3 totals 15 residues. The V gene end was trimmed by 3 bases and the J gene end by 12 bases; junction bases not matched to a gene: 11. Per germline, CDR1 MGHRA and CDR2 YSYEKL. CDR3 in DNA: TGCGCCAGCAGCCACGAGGGACAGGGGGCGCGGGGCGACACCTTC. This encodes CASSHEGQGARGDTF.

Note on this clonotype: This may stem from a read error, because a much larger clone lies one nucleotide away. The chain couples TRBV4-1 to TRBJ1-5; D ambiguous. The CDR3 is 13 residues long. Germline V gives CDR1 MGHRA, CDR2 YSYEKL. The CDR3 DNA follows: TGCGCCAGCGGCCAAGGGTCGGGTCAGCCCCAGCATTTT. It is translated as CASGQGSGQPQHF.

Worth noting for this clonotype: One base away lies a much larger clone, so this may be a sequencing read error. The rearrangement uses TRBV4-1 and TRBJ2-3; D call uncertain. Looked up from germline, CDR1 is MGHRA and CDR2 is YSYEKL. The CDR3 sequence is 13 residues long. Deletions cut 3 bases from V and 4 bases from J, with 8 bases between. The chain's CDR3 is CASSHGPADTQYF. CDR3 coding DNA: TGCGCCAGCAGCCACGGCCCGGCAGATACGCAGTATTTT.

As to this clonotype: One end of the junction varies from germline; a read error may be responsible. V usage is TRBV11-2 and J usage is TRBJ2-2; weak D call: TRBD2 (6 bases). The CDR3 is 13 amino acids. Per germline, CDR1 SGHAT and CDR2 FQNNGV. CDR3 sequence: CVSSLRGTGGLFF. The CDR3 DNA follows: TGTGTCAGCAGCTTAAGGGGAACCGGGGGGCTGTTTTTT. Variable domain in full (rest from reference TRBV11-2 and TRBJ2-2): EAGVAQSPRYKIIEKRQSVAFWCNPISGHATLYWYQQILGQGPKLLIQFQNNGVVDDSQLPKDRFSAERLKGVDSTLKIQPAKLEDSAVYLCVSSLRGTGGLFFGEGSRLTVL.

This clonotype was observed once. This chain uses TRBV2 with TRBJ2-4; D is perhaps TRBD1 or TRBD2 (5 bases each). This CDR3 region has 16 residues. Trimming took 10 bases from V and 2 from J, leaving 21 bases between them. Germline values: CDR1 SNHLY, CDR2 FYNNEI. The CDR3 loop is CATSWGTVGSKNIQYF. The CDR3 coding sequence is TGTGCCACCTCTTGGGGGACGGTTGGGTCCAAAAACATTCAGTACTTC.

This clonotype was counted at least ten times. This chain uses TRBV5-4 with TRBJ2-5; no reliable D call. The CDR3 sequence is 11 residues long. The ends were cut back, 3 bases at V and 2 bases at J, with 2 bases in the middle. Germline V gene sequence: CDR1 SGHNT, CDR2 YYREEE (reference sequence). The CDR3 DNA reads TGTGCCAGCAGCTATCAAGAGACCCAGTACTTC. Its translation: CASSYQETQYF.

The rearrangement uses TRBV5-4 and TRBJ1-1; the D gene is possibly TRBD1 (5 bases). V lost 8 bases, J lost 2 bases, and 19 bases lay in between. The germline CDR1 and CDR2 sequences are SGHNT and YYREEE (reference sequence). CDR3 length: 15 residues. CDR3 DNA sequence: TGTGCCAGTGGCTTGAGAGGGACCCTTAACACTGAAGCTTTCTTT. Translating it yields CASGLRGTLNTEAFF.

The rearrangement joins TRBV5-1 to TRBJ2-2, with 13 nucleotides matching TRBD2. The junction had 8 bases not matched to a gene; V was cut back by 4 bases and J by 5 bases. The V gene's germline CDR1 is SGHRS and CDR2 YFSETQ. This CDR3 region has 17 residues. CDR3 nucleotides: TGCGCCAGCAGCGGACTAGCGGGAGCTCCGGGGACCGGGGAGCTGTTTTTT. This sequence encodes CASSGLAGAPGTGELFF.

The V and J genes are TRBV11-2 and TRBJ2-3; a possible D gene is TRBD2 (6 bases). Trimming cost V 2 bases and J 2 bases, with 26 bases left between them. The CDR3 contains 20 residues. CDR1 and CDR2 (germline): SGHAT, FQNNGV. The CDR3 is CASSLRGLAGLRVHTDTQYF. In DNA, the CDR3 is TGTGCCAGCAGCTTAAGAGGCCTGGCGGGATTGAGAGTCCACACAGATACGCAGTATTTT. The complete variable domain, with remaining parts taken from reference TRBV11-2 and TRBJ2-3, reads EAGVAQSPRYKIIEKRQSVAFWCNPISGHATLYWYQQILGQGPKLLIQFQNNGVVDDSQLPKDRFSAERLKGVDSTLKIQPAKLEDSAVYLCASSLRGLAGLRVHTDTQYFGPGTRLTVL.

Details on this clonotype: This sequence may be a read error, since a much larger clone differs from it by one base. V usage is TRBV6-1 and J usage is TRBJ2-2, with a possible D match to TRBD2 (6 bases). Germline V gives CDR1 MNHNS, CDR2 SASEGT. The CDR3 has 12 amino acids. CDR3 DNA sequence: TGTGCCAGCAAACACGATGGCGGGGAGCTGCTTTTT. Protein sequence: CASKHDGGELLF.

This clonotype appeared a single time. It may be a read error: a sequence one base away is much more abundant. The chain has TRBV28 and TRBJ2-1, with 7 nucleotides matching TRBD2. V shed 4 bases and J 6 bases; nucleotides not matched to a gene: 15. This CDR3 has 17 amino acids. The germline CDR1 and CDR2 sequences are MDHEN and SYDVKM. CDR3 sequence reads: CASSSLGLSGVSNEQFF. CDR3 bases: TGTGCCAGCAGTTCCCTGGGACTATCGGGAGTCTCCAATGAGCAGTTCTTC.

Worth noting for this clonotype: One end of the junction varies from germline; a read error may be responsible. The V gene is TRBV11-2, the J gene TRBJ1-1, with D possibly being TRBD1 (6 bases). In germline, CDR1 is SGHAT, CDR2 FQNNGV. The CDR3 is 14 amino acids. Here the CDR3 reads CASSIAGGGTEAFF. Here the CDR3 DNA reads TGTGCCAGCAGCATAGCCGGGGGCGGGACTGAAGCTTTCTTC.

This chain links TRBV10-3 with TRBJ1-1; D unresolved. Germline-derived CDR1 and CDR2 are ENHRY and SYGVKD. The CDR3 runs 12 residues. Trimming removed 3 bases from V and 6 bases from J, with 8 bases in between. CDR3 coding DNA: TGTGCCATCAGTGAAGGGCCGCCTGAAGCTTTCTTT. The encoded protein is CAISEGPPEAFF.

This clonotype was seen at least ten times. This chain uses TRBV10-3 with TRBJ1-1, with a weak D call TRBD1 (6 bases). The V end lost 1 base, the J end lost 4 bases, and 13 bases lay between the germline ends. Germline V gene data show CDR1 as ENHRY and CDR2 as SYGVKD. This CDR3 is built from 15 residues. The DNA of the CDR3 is TGTGCCATCAGTGAGTATAACAGGGAGCCCACTGAAGCTTTCTTT. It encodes CAISEYNREPTEAFF.